This T cell receptor beta chain was sequenced during a study of cytomegalovirus exposure and HLA in healthy donors. Study-wide background: The Caucasian-associated ancestry cluster held roughly 84% of roughly 370 genotyped donors.

A note on this clone: The antigen remains undetermined.

The CDR3 contains 16 residues. V lost 3 bases to trimming and J lost 3 bases; unmatched junction nucleotides: 11. The germline CDR1 and CDR2 sequences are SGHNT and YYREEE (reference sequence). Study results and caveats: A later look showed TCR association rates differing by HLA locus, highest for DRB1 and lowest for HLA-C. Accurate prediction of most subjects' HLA-A and HLA-B alleles from TCR beta sequences was reported. Being indistinguishable, some V segments were excluded, TRBV6-2 and TRBV6-3 among them.

The PCR had 60 Vbeta and 13 Jbeta primers. TCRdb's table, derived via immunoSEQ multiplex PCR, lists solely in-frame clones and lacks some. The sample table sets out roughly 90,000 clones. Sequencing used PBMCs. The source is a man aged 45-60 years in good health and CMV-seropositive. J is TRBJ2-5 and V is TRBV5-4, with 7 bases matching TRBD2. The CDR3 bases are TGTGCCAGCAGCTCCTACCCACTAGCGCCGAAAGAGACCCAGTACTTC. Translated, it gives CASSSYPLAPKETQYF.